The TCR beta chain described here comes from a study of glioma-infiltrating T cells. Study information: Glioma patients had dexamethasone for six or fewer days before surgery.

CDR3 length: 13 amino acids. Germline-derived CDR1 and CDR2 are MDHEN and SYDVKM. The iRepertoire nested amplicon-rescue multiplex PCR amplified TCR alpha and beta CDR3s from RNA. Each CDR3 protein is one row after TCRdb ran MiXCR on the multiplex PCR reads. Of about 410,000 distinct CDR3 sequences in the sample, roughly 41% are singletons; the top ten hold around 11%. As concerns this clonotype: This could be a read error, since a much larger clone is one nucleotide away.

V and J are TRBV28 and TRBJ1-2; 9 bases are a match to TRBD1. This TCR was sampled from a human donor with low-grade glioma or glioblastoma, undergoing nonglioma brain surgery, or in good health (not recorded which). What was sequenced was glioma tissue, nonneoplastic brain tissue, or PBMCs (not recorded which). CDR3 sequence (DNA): TGTGCCAGGAGTTTACAGGGACAGGGTGGCTACACCTTC. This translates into CARSLQGQGGYTF.